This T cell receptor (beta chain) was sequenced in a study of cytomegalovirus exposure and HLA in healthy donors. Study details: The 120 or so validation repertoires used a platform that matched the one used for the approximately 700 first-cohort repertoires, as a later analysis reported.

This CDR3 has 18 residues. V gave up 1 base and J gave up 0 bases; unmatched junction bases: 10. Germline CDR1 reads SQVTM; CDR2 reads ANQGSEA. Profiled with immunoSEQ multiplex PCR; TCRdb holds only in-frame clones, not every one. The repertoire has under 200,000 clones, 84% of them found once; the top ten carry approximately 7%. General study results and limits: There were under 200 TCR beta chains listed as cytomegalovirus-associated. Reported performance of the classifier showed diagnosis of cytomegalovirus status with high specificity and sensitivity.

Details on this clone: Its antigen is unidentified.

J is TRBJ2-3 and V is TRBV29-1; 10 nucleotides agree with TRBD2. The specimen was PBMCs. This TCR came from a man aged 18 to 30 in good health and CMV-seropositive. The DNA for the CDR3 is TGCAGCGTTGAAGGCCTAGCGGGAGAAGGGGCTAGCACAGATACGCAGTATTTT. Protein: CSVEGLAGEGASTDTQYF.